Listed below are T cell receptor beta chains from one sample, sequenced in a study of control samples from healthy donors and cancer patients. The data were produced by immunoSEQ multiplex PCR, yet TCRdb's version contains in-frame clones alone and is incomplete. The sample includes tens of thousands of clones, 90% to 95% of them seen just once. Sequenced material: blood. These receptors came from a man aged 25-45 years in good health. The CDR3 runs from the conserved cysteine through the conserved F or W. Each record gives: D gene, V gene, clone size, J gene, CDR3 protein, CDR3 DNA. D genes are given only for firm matches. Some rows have no size entry. The others give once, few or many, or a class for an expanded clone.

D: .; V: TRBV6-5; size: .; J: TRBJ1-4; CDR3: CASSLQGATNEKLFF; DNA: TGTGCCAGCAGCCTTCAAGGGGCAACTAATGAAAAACTGTTTTTT
D: .; V: TRBV7-9; size: .; J: TRBJ2-3; CDR3: CASSFPNSGTDTQYF; DNA: TGTGCCAGCAGCTTCCCAAATTCGGGCACAGATACGCAGTATTTT
D: .; V: TRBV6-2/TRBV6-3; size: few; J: TRBJ2-7; CDR3: CASSSRDVNEQYF; DNA: TGTGCCAGCAGTTCCCGGGACGTGAACGAGCAGTACTTC
D: .; V: TRBV5-1; size: once; J: TRBJ2-5; CDR3: CASSLDLETQYF; DNA: TGCGCCAGCAGCTTGGATCTAGAGACCCAGTACTTC
D: TRBD1; V: TRBV6-6; size: .; J: TRBJ1-4; CDR3: CASSARTGRGEKLFF; DNA: TGTGCCAGCAGTGCCCGGACAGGGCGAGGTGAAAAACTGTTTTTT
D: .; V: TRBV6-1; size: .; J: TRBJ2-3; CDR3: CASSESTSPTDTQYF; DNA: TGTGCCAGCAGTGAAAGTACTAGCCCCACAGATACGCAGTATTTT
D: .; V: TRBV27; size: .; J: TRBJ1-2; CDR3: CASSLTIRTNYGYTF; DNA: TGTGCCAGCAGTTTAACGATTCGGACTAACTATGGCTACACCTTC
D: .; V: TRBV6-1; size: .; J: TRBJ2-1; CDR3: CASSLGGGPYNEQFF; DNA: TGTGCCAGCAGTTTAGGGGGGGGGCCCTACAATGAGCAGTTCTTC
D: .; V: TRBV4-1; size: .; J: TRBJ1-1; CDR3: CASSQGMGSTEAFF; DNA: TGCGCCAGCAGCCAAGGAATGGGAAGCACTGAAGCTTTCTTT
D: TRBD1; V: TRBV28; size: .; J: TRBJ2-6; CDR3: CASRGQGASGANVLTF; DNA: TGTGCCAGCAGGGGACAGGGGGCGTCTGGGGCCAACGTCCTGACTTTC
D: TRBD1; V: TRBV5-4; size: once; J: TRBJ1-3; CDR3: CASSLGQGASGNTIYF; DNA: TGTGCCAGCAGCTTGGGACAGGGGGCCTCTGGAAACACCATATATTTT
D: TRBD2; V: TRBV24-1; size: .; J: TRBJ2-3; CDR3: CATSDLKRERTDTQYF; DNA: TGTGCCACCAGTGATTTAAAGCGGGAAAGGACAGATACGCAGTATTTT